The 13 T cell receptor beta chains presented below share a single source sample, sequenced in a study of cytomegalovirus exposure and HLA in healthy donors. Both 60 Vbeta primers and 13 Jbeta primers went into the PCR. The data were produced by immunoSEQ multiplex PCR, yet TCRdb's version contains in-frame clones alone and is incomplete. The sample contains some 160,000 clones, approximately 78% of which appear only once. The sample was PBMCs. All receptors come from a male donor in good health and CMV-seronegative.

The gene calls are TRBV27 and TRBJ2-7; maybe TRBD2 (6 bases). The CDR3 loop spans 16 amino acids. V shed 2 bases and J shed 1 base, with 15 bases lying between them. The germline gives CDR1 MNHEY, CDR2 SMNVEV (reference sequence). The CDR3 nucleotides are TGTGCCAGCAGTTTACGCGCGGCAGCGGGTTCCTACGAGCAGTACTTC. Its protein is CASSLRAAAGSYEQYF.

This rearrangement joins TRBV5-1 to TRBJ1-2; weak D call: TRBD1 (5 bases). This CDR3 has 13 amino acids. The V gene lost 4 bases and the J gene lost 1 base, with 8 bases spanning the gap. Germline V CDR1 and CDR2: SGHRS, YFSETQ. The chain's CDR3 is CASSPGDNYGYTF. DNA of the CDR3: TGCGCCAGCAGCCCGGGGGATAACTATGGCTACACCTTC.

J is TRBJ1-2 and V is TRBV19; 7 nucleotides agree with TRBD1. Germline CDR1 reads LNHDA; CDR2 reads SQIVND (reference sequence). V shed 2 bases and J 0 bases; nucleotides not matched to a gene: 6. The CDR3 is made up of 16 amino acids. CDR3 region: CASSINRDRANYGYTF. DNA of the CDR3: TGTGCCAGTAGTATAAACCGGGACAGAGCTAACTATGGCTACACCTTC.

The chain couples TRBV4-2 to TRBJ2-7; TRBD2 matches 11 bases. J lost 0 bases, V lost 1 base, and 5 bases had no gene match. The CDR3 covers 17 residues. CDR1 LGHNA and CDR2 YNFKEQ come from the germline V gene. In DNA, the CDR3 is TGTGCCAGCAGCCAAGCGGACCTAGCGGGAGGCTCCTACGAGCAGTACTTC. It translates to CASSQADLAGGSYEQYF.

CDR3 residues: CASSFGGGELFF. The CDR3, as DNA: TGTGCCAGCAGCTTCGGGGGCGGGGAGCTGTTTTTT. The rearrangement uses TRBV7-8 and TRBJ2-2; TRBD2 is a possible D gene (6 bases). The CDR3 is 12 amino acids. Germline V gives CDR1 SGHVS, CDR2 FQNEAQ. V gave up 3 bases and J gave up 7 bases, with 6 bases separating them.

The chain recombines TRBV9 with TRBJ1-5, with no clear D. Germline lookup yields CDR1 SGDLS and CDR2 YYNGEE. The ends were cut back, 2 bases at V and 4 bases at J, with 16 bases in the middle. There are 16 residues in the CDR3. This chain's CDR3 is CASSVAVRRKNQPQHF. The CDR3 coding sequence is TGTGCCAGCAGCGTGGCGGTCAGACGGAAAAATCAGCCCCAGCATTTT.

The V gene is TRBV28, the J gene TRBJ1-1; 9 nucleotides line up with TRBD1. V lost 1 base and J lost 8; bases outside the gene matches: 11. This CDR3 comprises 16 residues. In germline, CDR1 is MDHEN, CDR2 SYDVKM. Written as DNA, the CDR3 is TGTGCCAGCAGTTTATTGGAAACCGGGACAGGGATCGAAGCTTTCTTT. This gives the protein CASSLLETGTGIEAFF.

CDR3 nucleotide sequence: TGTGCCAGCAGTTTCACCAAATACAGCTCTGGAAACACCATATATTTT. Translated, it gives CASSFTKYSSGNTIYF. The V gene is TRBV6-5, the J gene TRBJ1-3; no definite D call. This CDR3 is 16 amino acids long. Deletions cut 4 bases from V and 0 bases from J, with 13 bases between. The germline CDR1 and CDR2 sequences are MNHEY and SVGAGI.

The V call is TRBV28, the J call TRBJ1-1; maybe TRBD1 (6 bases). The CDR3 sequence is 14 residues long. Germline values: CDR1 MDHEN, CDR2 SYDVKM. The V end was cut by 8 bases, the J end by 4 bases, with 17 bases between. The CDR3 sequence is CASQIGGEGTEAFF. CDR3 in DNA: TGTGCCAGCCAAATTGGGGGCGAGGGCACTGAAGCTTTCTTT.

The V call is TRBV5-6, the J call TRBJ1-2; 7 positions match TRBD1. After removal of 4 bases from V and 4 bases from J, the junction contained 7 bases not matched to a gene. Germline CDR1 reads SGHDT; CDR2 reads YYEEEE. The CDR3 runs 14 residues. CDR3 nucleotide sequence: TGTGCCAGCAGCCTGGGACAGTCGCCCTATGGCTACACCTTC. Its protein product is CASSLGQSPYGYTF.

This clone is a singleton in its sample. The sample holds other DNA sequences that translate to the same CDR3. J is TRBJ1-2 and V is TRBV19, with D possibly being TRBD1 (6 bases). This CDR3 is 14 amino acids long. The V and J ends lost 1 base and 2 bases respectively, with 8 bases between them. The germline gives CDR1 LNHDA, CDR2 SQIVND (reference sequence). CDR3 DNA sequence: TGTGCCAGTAGTATAGGTACAGGGAACTATGGCTACACCTTC. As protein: CASSIGTGNYGYTF.

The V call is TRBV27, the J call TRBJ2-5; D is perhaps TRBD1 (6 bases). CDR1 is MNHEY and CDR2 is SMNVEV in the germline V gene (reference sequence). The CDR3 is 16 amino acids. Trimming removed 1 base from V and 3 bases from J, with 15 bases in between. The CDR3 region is CASSLLGQNIKETQYF. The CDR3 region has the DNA TGTGCCAGCAGTTTATTAGGACAGAATATTAAAGAGACCCAGTACTTC.

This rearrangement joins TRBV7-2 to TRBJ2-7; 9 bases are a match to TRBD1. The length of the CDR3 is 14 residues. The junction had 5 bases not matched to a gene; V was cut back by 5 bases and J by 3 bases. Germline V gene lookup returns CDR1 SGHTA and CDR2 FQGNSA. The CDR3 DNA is TGTGCCAGCAGCCCCACGACAGGGGGCTACGAGCAGTACTTC. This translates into CASSPTTGGYEQYF.